This TCR beta chain came from a study of blood T cell repertoires in COVID-19 (dated by TCRdb to the early 2020s). General notes on the study: Samples covering the acute and convalescent phases of COVID-19 were provided by collaborators in the United States, Italy and Spain. The repertoires were released in a freely available public database meant as a resource for research on the immune response to SARS-CoV-2. Where HLA class I and class II types were available, the types were taken from metadata supplied by the sample provider, not from assay-based typing. Sample metadata almost always included a de-identified subject ID, COVID-19 status, age in years and sex. The prospective study material was composed of cDNA or gDNA derived from T cells, B-cell-depleted T cells, or PBMCs. Samples were obtained from the ongoing ImmuneRACE study (first 160 participants) and from roughly 1,300 subjects provided by 6 global collaborators. Subjects who had been exposed to COVID-19, were actively infected with it, or had recovered from it provided the deeply sampled blood TCRbeta repertoires that made up the dataset.

V is clipped by 0 bases and J by 4 bases, and the sequence between their germline boundaries is 7 bases long. Inclusive of the bounding cysteine and phenylalanine, the CDR3 is 14 residues long. Only the CDR3 region is kept as DNA, spanning 42 bases read in frame from base 1. The germline V gene (reference sequence) supplies CDR1 LNHDA and CDR2 SQIVND. This clone appeared a single time. Its antigen remains unidentified. The input lacks base qualities; no much larger clone sits a single base away. Other DNA variants within this sample encode the same CDR3. The immunoSEQ Assay, a bias-controlled multiplex PCR, was used to amplify TCRbeta CDR3 regions from genomic DNA. The original pipeline was this. Within the assay, amplification of reference gene primers was used to estimate how many nucleated cells each sample contained. To quantify the absolute abundance of each unique TCRbeta CDR3 rearrangement, sequence reads were collapsed and filtered. For each sample, productive Simpson clonality was calculated as the square root of Simpson's diversity index across productive rearrangements. TCRdb limited this immuneACCESS table to in-frame rearrangements with V and J called. A share of clones is missing; checked studies link under half to unresolved V genes, and the rest is unexplained. V, J and clone size are those of that table, while D and trimming were read from the DNA. This sample comprises some 380,000 clones, roughly 90% of them detected only once. The top ten hold 2% to 2.5% of the sample.

Study-wide conclusions, independent of this receptor: The quantity of clinical and demographic metadata differed by source and by participant and was supplied without curation.

Participants in the prospective study were enrolled through a virtual design, were aged roughly 18 to 95 years, and lived in 20 to 30 United States geographic areas. In the prospective study, participants were assigned to cohorts based on the clinical history participants reported in a screening survey and a study questionnaire. Mobile phlebotomists in the prospective study collected whole blood, serum and a nasopharyngeal or oropharyngeal swab from every participant. Participants in the prospective study had the option to provide additional blood draws and questionnaires over an approximately 2-month period. Before DNA extraction, blood samples from the prospective study were shipped at room temperature or frozen.

The sequence came from a woman between 40 and 55 years old with acute COVID-19. Sequencing was performed on PBMCs or T cells enriched from blood (not recorded which). The sequence is built from TRBV19 and TRBJ1-5; perhaps TRBD1 is the D gene, with 6 bases matching. The DNA is TGTGCCAGTAGTATAGAGGGGGCTAATCAGCCCCAGCATTTT. It encodes CASSIEGANQPQHF.